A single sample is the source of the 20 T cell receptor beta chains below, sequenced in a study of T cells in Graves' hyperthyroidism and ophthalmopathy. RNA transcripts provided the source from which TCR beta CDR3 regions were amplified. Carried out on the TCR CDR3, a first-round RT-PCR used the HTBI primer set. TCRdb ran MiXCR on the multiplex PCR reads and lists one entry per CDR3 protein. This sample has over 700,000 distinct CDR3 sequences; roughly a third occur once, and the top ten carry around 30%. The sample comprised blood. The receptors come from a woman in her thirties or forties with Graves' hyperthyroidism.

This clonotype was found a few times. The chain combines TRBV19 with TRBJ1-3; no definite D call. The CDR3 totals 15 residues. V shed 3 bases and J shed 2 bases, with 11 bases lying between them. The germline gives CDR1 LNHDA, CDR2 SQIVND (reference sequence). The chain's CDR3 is CASSIEGMTGNTIYF. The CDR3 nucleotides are TGTGCCAGTAGTATTGAGGGAATGACTGGAAACACCATATATTTT.

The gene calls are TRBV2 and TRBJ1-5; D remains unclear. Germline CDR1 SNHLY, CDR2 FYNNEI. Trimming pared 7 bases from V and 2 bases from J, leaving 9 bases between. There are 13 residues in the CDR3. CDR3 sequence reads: CASTNRGNQPQHF. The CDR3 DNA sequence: TGTGCCAGCACCAACAGAGGCAATCAGCCCCAGCATTTT.

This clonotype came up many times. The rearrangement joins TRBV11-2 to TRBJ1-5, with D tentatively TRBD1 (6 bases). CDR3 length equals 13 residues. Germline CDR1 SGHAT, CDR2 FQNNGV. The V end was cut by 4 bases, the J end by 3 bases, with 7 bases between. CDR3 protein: CASSSGDNQPQHF. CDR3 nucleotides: TGTGCCAGCAGCTCAGGGGACAATCAGCCCCAGCATTTT.

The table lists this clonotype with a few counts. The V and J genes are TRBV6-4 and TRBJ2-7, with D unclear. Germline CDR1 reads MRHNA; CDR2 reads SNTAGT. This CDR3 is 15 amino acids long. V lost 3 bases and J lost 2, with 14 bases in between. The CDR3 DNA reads TGTGCCAGCAGTGAGTTTTTTGACACAACCTACGAGCAGTACTTC. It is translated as CASSEFFDTTYEQYF.

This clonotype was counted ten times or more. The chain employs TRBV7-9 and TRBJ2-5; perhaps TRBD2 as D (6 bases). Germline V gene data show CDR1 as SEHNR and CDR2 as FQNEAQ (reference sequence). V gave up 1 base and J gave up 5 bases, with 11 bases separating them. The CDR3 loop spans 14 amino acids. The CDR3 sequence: CASSLVGDLETQYF. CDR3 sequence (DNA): TGTGCCAGCAGCTTAGTAGGGGACTTGGAGACCCAGTACTTC.

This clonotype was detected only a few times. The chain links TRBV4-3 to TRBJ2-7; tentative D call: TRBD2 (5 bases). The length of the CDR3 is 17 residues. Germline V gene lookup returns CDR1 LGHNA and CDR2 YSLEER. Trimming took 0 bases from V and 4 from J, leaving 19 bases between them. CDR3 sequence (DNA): TGCGCCAGCAGCCAAGATCATAGAACTAGTAGGTCGTACGAGCAGTACTTC. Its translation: CASSQDHRTSRSYEQYF.

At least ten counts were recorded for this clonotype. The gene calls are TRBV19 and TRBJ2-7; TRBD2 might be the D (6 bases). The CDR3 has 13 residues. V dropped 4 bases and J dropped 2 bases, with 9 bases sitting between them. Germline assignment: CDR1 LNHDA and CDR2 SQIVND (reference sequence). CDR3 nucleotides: TGTGCCAGTAGTAGGAGGGAAACCTACGAGCAGTACTTC. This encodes CASSRRETYEQYF.

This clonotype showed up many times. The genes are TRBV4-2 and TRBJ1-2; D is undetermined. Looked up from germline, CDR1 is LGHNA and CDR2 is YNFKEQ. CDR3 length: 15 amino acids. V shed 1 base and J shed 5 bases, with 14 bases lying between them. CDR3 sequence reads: CASSQASDFGYGYTF. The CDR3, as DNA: TGTGCCAGCAGCCAAGCTAGCGATTTCGGATATGGCTACACCTTC.

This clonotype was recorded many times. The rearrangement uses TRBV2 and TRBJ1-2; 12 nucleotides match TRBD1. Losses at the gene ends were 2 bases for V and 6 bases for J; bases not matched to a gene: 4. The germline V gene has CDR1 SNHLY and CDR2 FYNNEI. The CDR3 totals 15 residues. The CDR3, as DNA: TGTGCCAGCAGTGAAAAGGGACAGGGGGCCCATGGCTACACCTTC. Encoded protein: CASSEKGQGAHGYTF. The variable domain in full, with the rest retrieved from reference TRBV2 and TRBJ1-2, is EPEVTQTPSHQVTQMGQEVILRCVPISNHLYFYWYRQILGQKVEFLVSFYNNEISEKSEIFDDQFSVERPDGSNFTLKIRSTKLEDSAMYFCASSEKGQGAHGYTFGSGTRLTVV.

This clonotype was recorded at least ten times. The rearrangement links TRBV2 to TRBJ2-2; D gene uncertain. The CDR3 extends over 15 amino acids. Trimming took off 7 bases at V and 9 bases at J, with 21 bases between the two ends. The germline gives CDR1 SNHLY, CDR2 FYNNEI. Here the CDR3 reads CASNPSSEAFRELFF. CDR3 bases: TGTGCCAGCAATCCCTCTTCGGAAGCGTTCCGGGAGCTGTTTTTT.

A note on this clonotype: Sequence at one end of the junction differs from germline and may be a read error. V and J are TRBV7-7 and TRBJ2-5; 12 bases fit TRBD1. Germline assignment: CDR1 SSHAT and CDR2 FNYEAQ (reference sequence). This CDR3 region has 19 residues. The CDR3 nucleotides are TGTGCTAGCAGCCCGGGGGGGACAGGGGGCAGGAAGGCCCAAGAGACCCAGTACTTC. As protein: CASSPGGTGGRKAQETQYF.

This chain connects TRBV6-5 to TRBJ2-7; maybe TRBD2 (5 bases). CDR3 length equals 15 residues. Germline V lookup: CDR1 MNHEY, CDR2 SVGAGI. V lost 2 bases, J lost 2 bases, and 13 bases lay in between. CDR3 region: CASSYRADLPYEQYF. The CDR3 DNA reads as TGTGCCAGCAGTTACCGAGCGGACCTTCCCTACGAGCAGTACTTC.

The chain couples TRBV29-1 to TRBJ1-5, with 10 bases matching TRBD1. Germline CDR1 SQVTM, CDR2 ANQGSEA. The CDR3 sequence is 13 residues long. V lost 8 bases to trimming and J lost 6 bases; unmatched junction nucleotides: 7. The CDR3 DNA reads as TGCAGCTTGGGGACAGGGGATAGTCAGCCCCAGCATTTT. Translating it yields CSLGTGDSQPQHF.

The CDR3 here is CASSPRLGYGYTF. The CDR3 DNA follows: TGTGCCAGCAGCCCCCGCCTAGGTTATGGCTACACCTTC. The rearrangement joins TRBV7-9 to TRBJ1-2; no firm D call. Germline V gene sequence: CDR1 SEHNR, CDR2 FQNEAQ (reference sequence). V lost 5 bases to trimming and J lost 5 bases, with 12 bases between them. The length of the CDR3 is 13 residues.

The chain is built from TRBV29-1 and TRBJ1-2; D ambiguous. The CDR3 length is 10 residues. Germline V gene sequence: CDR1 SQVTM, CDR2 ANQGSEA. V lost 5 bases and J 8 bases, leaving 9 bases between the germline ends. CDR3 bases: TGCAGCGTTTTATCCCAGGGCTACACCTTC. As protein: CSVLSQGYTF.

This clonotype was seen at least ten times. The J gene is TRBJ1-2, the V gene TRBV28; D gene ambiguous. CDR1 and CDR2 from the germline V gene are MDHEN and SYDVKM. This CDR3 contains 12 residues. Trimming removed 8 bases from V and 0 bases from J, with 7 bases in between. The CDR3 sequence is CASGGTNYGYTF. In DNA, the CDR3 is TGTGCCAGCGGCGGGACTAACTATGGCTACACCTTC.

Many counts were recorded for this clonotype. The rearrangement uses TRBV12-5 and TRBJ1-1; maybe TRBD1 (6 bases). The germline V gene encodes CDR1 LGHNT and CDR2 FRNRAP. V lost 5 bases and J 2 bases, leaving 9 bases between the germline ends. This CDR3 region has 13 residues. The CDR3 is CASGAGTNTEAFF. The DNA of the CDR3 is TGTGCTAGTGGTGCTGGGACAAACACTGAAGCTTTCTTT.

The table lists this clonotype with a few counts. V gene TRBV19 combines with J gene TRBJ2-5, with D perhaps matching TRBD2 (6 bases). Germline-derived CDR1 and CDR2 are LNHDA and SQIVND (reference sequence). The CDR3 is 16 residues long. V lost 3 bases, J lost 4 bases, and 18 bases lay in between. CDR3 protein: CASSIGGSGVTETQYF. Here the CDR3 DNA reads TGTGCCAGTAGTATCGGGGGATCTGGGGTGACAGAGACCCAGTACTTC.

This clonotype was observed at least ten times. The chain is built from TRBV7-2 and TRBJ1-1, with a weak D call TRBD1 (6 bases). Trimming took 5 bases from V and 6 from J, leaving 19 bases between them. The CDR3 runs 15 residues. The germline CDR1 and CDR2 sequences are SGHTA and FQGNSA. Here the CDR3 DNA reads TGTGCCAGCAGCCCCGACGGACAGAGGGTCCCTGAAGCTTTCTTT. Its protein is CASSPDGQRVPEAFF.

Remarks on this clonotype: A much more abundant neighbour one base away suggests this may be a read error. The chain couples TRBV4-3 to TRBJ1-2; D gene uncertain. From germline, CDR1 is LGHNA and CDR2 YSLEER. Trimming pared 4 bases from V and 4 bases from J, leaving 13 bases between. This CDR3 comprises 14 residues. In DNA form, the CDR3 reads TGCGCCAGCAGCCTAGATAAGGCGTCCTATGGCTACACCTTC. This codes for CASSLDKASYGYTF.